This note documents a single T cell receptor (beta chain) sequence. Its antigen is unidentified. Germline CDR1 MDHEN, CDR2 SYDVKM. Trimming cost V 7 bases and J 2 bases, with 20 bases left between them. This CDR3 is 16 amino acids long. The sample belongs to a study of cytomegalovirus exposure and HLA in healthy donors. 13 Jbeta primers and 60 Vbeta primers were used for the PCR. In the study's own analysis: In a later analysis, the count reached approximately 80 million unique TCR beta chains, with 10 million to 11 million shared. Measured with immunoSEQ multiplex PCR; TCRdb has only the in-frame clones, and not every one. From that table come the V and J calls and clone size; the DNA was used to work out D and trimming. This sample has around 120,000 clones, with 60% to 80% found just once. General study points: A later analysis found common viral pathogens apparently linked to several of the most significant clusters. Researchers left out some V segments, among them TRBV6-2 and TRBV6-3, as indistinguishable.

The chain has TRBV28 and TRBJ1-2, with D perhaps TRBD1 (6 bases). The material sequenced was PBMCs. This receptor was obtained from a woman aged 60-75 years in good health and CMV-seropositive. DNA for the CDR3: TGTGCCAGCACCCCTGCGGGGGCACAAGGAAACTATGGCTACACCTTC. Protein product: CASTPAGAQGNYGYTF.